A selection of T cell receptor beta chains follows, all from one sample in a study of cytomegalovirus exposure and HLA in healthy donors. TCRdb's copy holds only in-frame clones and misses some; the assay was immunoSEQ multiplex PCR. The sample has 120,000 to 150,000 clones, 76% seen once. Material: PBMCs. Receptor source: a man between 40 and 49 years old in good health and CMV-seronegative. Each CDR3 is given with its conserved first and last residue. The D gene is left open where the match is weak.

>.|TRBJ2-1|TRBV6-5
CASQRAGNEQFF
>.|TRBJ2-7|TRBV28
CASSFSNRDEQYF
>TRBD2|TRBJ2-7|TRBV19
CASSPLAGGYEQYF
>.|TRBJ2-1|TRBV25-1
CASQHGYYNEQFF
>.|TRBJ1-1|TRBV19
CASSIQGVNTEAFF
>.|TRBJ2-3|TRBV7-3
CASSLSLTDTQYF
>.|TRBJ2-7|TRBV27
CASSLGGAYSYEQYF
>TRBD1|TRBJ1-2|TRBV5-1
CASSFTGGDYGYTF
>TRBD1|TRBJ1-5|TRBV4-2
CASSQVASVTGDNQPQHF
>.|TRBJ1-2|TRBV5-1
CASGSNYGYTF
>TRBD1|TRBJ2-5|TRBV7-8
CASSQSRDRLQTQYF